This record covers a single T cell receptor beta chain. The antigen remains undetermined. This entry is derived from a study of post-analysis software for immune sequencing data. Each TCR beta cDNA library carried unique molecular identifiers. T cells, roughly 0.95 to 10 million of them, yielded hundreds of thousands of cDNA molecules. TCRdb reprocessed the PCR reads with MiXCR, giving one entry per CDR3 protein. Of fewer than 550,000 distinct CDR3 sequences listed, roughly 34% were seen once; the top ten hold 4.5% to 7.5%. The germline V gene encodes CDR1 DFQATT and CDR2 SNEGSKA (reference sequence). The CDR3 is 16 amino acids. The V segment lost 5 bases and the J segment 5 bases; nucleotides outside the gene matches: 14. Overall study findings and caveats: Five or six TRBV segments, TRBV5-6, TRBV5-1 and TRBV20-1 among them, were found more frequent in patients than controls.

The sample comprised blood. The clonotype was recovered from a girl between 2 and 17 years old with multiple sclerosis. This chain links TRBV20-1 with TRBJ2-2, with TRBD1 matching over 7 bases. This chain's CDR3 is CSARRDRAYITGELFF. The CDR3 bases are TGCAGTGCTCGCCGGGACAGAGCCTACATTACCGGGGAGCTGTTTTTT.